The next 31 T cell receptor beta chains were all read from a single sample in a study of shared clonotypes between healthy human individuals. Method: immunoSEQ multiplex PCR; TCRdb's copy keeps in-frame clones and lacks some. The sample gives about 2 million clones, over 85% of which show up once; 0.95% to 1.5% is in the top ten. The naive CD8 subset, CD45RO-negative cells positively selected for CCR7, excluded terminally differentiated effector memory CD45RA+ cells. The source material was naive CD8+ T cells sorted from blood. Source of these receptors: a man younger than 35 in good health.

This chain connects TRBV25-1 to TRBJ2-1; 8 bases match TRBD2. J gave up 5 bases and V 3 bases, and 3 bases lay outside the gene matches. The germline V gene encodes CDR1 MGHDK and CDR2 SYGVNS. This CDR3 is 14 amino acids long. The CDR3 here is CASSEVGGDNEQFF. The CDR3 coding sequence is TGTGCCAGCAGTGAGGTCGGGGGGGACAATGAGCAGTTCTTC.

V is TRBV6-1 and J is TRBJ2-2; 7 nucleotides line up with TRBD1. The length of the CDR3 is 12 residues. V was clipped by 9 bases and J by 6 bases; unmatched bases: 4. CDR1 is MNHNS and CDR2 is SASEGT in the germline V gene. CDR3 sequence (DNA): TGTGCCAGTCGACAGGGCTCCGGGGAGCTGTTTTTT. Its protein product is CASRQGSGELFF.

The chain is built from TRBV9 and TRBJ2-7, with TRBD2 identical over 10 bases. Germline-derived CDR1 and CDR2 are SGDLS and YYNGEE. V shed 4 bases, J shed 6 bases, and the junction held 16 bases outside the gene matches. The CDR3 has 17 amino acids. The CDR3 sequence: CASSPRGGLAGAGEQYF. Here the CDR3 DNA reads TGTGCCAGCAGCCCTAGGGGGGGGCTAGCGGGAGCAGGCGAGCAGTACTTC.

This rearrangement joins TRBV9 to TRBJ2-7; D tentatively fits TRBD1 or TRBD2 (5 bases each). Germline V gene lookup returns CDR1 SGDLS and CDR2 YYNGEE. The CDR3 is made up of 15 amino acids. V was pared by 0 bases and J by 2 bases, with 12 bases between. In DNA, the CDR3 is TGTGCCAGCAGCGTAGGGGGGAGCGCTGCCTACGAGCAGTACTTC. This codes for CASSVGGSAAYEQYF.

As regards this clone: The same CDR3 arises from other DNA sequences in this sample as well. This chain's CDR3 is CASSYSTSYEQYF. CDR3 nucleotide sequence: TGTGCCAGCAGTTACTCGACTTCCTACGAGCAGTACTTC. The rearrangement joins TRBV6-6 to TRBJ2-7; D is undetermined. CDR3 length: 13 amino acids. With 0 bases removed from V and 1 base from J, the gap between germline ends came to 4 bases. Germline V CDR1 and CDR2: MNHNY, SVGAGI (reference sequence).

Turning to this clone: Distinct nucleotide sequences in the sample also encode this CDR3. The genes are TRBV2 and TRBJ2-7; 7 positions agree with TRBD1. The length of the CDR3 is 13 residues. V lost 6 bases, J lost 2 bases, and 4 bases stayed unmatched. Germline V lookup: CDR1 SNHLY, CDR2 FYNNEI. The CDR3 here is CASRGTETYEQYF. The CDR3, as DNA: TGTGCCAGCAGGGGGACAGAGACCTACGAGCAGTACTTC.

The chain carries TRBV27 and TRBJ2-1; 10 bases align to TRBD2. The CDR3 has 15 amino acids. J lost 6 bases, V lost 5 bases, and 7 bases had no gene match. From germline, CDR1 is MNHEY and CDR2 SMNVEV (reference sequence). Written as DNA, the CDR3 is TGTGCCAGCAGTCCCCTAGCGGGGGAGTTCAATGAGCAGTTCTTC. Translating gives CASSPLAGEFNEQFF.

The chain uses TRBV21-1 and TRBJ2-1. TRBV21-1 is reported as a pseudogene. CDR3 size: 14 residues. The CDR3 is CASSKDGAPNEQFF. Written as DNA, the CDR3 is TGTGCCAGCAGCAAAGATGGCGCACCCAATGAGCAGTTCTTC.

This chain connects TRBV10-3 to TRBJ1-1; maybe TRBD1 (5 bases). V was cut by 4 bases and J by 11 bases, with 14 bases left in between. CDR1 is ENHRY, CDR2 SYGVKD, per germline. CDR3 length equals 12 residues. The CDR3 region has the DNA TGTGCCATCAGTGTAGAGGGGCCGGGGGCTTTCTTT. Translated: CAISVEGPGAFF.

This clone was detected only once. This chain uses TRBV27 with TRBJ1-4; possible D gene TRBD1, 5 bases. The CDR3 is 15 residues long. Germline loops: CDR1 MNHEY, CDR2 SMNVEV (reference sequence). Trimming left V 3 bases short and J 0 bases short, with 8 bases between. CDR3 region: CASSFGRATNEKLFF. The CDR3, as DNA: TGTGCCAGCAGTTTCGGCAGGGCAACTAATGAAAAACTGTTTTTT.

This chain links TRBV9 with TRBJ1-6; TRBD1 matches 10 bases. V gave up 0 bases and J gave up 8 bases; unmatched junction bases: 2. Germline V gives CDR1 SGDLS, CDR2 YYNGEE. This CDR3 spans 15 amino acids. The chain's CDR3 is CASSVEGTGDSPLHF. The CDR3 coding sequence is TGTGCCAGCAGCGTAGAAGGGACAGGGGATTCACCCCTCCACTTT.

V gene TRBV5-4 combines with J gene TRBJ2-5; 11 bases are a match to TRBD2. The trim removed 0 bases at V and 5 bases at J, leaving 9 bases unmatched. Germline CDR1 is SGHNT and CDR2 is YYREEE (reference sequence). This CDR3 is 17 amino acids long. DNA of the CDR3: TGTGCCAGCAGCTTGGATTTAGCGGGAGGGCCGGGCGAGACCCAGTACTTC. Protein sequence: CASSLDLAGGPGETQYF. Full variable domain (rest looked up from reference TRBV5-4 and TRBJ2-5): ETGVTQSPTHLIKTRGQQVTLRCSSQSGHNTVSWYQQALGQGPQFIFQYYREEENGRGNFPPRFSGLQFPNYSSELNVNALELDDSALYLCASSLDLAGGPGETQYFGPGTRLLVL.

The chain links TRBV29-1 to TRBJ1-2; TRBD1 aligns across 9 bases. The junction had 2 bases not matched to a gene; V was cut back by 4 bases and J by 2 bases. The germline gives CDR1 SQVTM, CDR2 ANQGSEA. There are 13 residues in the CDR3. CDR3 in amino acids: CSVGTGVNYGYTF. CDR3 sequence (DNA): TGCAGCGTTGGGACAGGGGTAAACTATGGCTACACCTTC.

This clone has just one count. V and J are TRBV5-1 and TRBJ2-5; D gene ambiguous. Looked up from germline, CDR1 is SGHRS and CDR2 is YFSETQ. This CDR3 comprises 14 residues. V was pared by 4 bases and J by 0 bases, with 10 bases between. Here the CDR3 reads CASSPFGDQETQYF. CDR3 DNA sequence: TGCGCCAGCAGCCCCTTTGGCGACCAAGAGACCCAGTACTTC.

This clone has only one observation. V and J are TRBV15 and TRBJ1-5; TRBD1 might be the D (6 bases). Looked up from germline, CDR1 is LNHNV and CDR2 is YYDKDF (reference sequence). Trimming removed 0 bases from V and 8 bases from J, with 14 bases in between. The CDR3 totals 15 residues. CDR3 amino acids: CATSRDDQGFEPQHF. In DNA form, the CDR3 reads TGTGCCACCAGCAGAGACGATCAGGGGTTCGAGCCCCAGCATTTT.

Points on this clone: Other nucleotide sequences in the sample specify the same CDR3. The chain carries TRBV4-3 and TRBJ2-7; D is uncertain. CDR1 is LGHNA, CDR2 YSLEER, per germline. V was cut by 0 bases and J by 2 bases, with 11 bases left in between. This CDR3 contains 15 residues. CDR3 nucleotide sequence: TGCGCCAGCAGCCAAGATGGGGAAGGAACCTACGAGCAGTACTTC. It codes for CASSQDGEGTYEQYF.

V and J are TRBV10-3 and TRBJ2-1; maybe TRBD2 (6 bases). Germline loops: CDR1 ENHRY, CDR2 SYGVKD. V lost 9 bases, J lost 2 bases, and 17 bases lay in between. CDR3 length equals 15 residues. CDR3 DNA: TGTGCCATGGGGATAAGTGGCGGGACCTACAATGAGCAGTTCTTC. The encoded protein is CAMGISGGTYNEQFF.

The chain recombines TRBV6-5 with TRBJ1-4; perhaps TRBD1 as D (5 bases). The V and J ends lost 8 bases and 3 bases respectively, with 16 bases between them. The CDR3 runs 15 residues. Germline V gene sequence: CDR1 MNHEY, CDR2 SVGAGI. CDR3 in amino acids: CASSHTGGSNEKLFF. For the CDR3, the DNA is TGTGCCAGCTCTCACACGGGGGGTTCTAATGAAAAACTGTTTTTT.

This chain links TRBV6-5 with TRBJ2-7; 9 bases line up with TRBD2. CDR3 length equals 15 residues. Germline-derived CDR1 and CDR2 are MNHEY and SVGAGI. V lost 4 bases, J lost 3 bases, and 7 bases stayed unmatched. In DNA, the CDR3 is TGTGCCAGCAGTTCCCCGCTAGCGGGAAACTACGAGCAGTACTTC. It encodes CASSSPLAGNYEQYF.

This chain uses TRBV5-5 with TRBJ1-1; D perhaps matches TRBD1 (5 bases). Germline values: CDR1 SGHKS, CDR2 YYEKEE (reference sequence). The V end lost 5 bases, the J end lost 0 bases, and 8 bases lay between the germline ends. The CDR3 runs 13 residues. The CDR3 DNA is TGTGCCAGCAGTTGGGACTTGAACACTGAAGCTTTCTTT. Residues: CASSWDLNTEAFF.

The J gene is TRBJ1-2, the V gene TRBV4-1; D call uncertain. V lost 0 bases to trimming and J lost 6 bases, with 14 bases between them. CDR3 length equals 15 residues. Germline V gene sequence: CDR1 MGHRA, CDR2 YSYEKL. The CDR3 DNA reads TGCGCCAGCAGCCAAGATACCCATGCCTTGGATGGCTACACCTTC. Its translation: CASSQDTHALDGYTF.

V and J are TRBV11-2 and TRBJ2-7; D perhaps matches TRBD1 (6 bases). The CDR3 has 17 amino acids. Germline V gene data show CDR1 as SGHAT and CDR2 as FQNNGV. The V end lost 6 bases, the J end lost 0 bases, and 21 bases lay between the germline ends. This CDR3 reads CASRLLSGTPSSYEQYF. The CDR3 DNA is TGTGCCAGCAGGCTACTATCTGGGACACCTAGCTCCTACGAGCAGTACTTC.

The rearrangement uses TRBV13 and TRBJ2-3; 8 positions match TRBD2. The CDR3 is made up of 18 amino acids. V dropped 4 bases and J dropped 6; count of bases not matched to a gene: 18. Germline CDR1 PRHDT, CDR2 FYEKMQ (reference sequence). CDR3 protein: CASSSPSPPGGLTDTQYF. CDR3 bases: TGTGCCAGCAGCTCCCCCTCCCCTCCGGGGGGGCTTACCGATACGCAGTATTTT.

J is TRBJ1-1 and V is TRBV7-9; TRBD1 agrees at 9 bases. V was pared by 3 bases and J by 3 bases, with 8 bases of the junction left unmatched. The CDR3 is made up of 16 amino acids. Per the germline V gene, CDR1 is SEHNR and CDR2 is FQNEAQ (reference sequence). The CDR3 protein is CASSLGQGEADTEAFF. The CDR3 DNA sequence: TGTGCCAGCAGCTTGGGACAGGGAGAGGCGGACACTGAAGCTTTCTTT.

The J gene is TRBJ2-7, the V gene TRBV4-1; TRBD1 matches at 8 bases. Germline CDR1 reads MGHRA; CDR2 reads YSYEKL. The V gene end was trimmed by 3 bases and the J gene end by 3 bases; junction bases not matched to a gene: 10. The CDR3 runs 16 residues. The DNA for the CDR3 is TGCGCCAGCAGCCACGATTCAGGGGGCAGTTTCTACGAGCAGTACTTC. Protein: CASSHDSGGSFYEQYF.

A remark on this clone: The sample contains more than one DNA sequence encoding this CDR3. V usage is TRBV2 and J usage is TRBJ2-7; 7 positions match TRBD1. Losses at the gene ends were 4 bases for V and 2 bases for J; bases not matched to a gene: 5. Germline CDR1 is SNHLY and CDR2 is FYNNEI. The CDR3 loop spans 14 amino acids. CDR3 region: CASSVQGPTYEQYF. The CDR3 DNA is TGTGCCAGCAGTGTACAGGGGCCCACCTACGAGCAGTACTTC.

This chain connects TRBV5-1 to TRBJ2-7; TRBD2 agrees at 14 bases. V dropped 4 bases and J dropped 2; count of bases not matched to a gene: 5. The CDR3 is 16 amino acids. Germline-derived CDR1 and CDR2 are SGHRS and YFSETQ. The CDR3 here is CASSTGTSGGPYEQYF. The CDR3 nucleotides read TGCGCCAGCAGCACGGGGACTAGCGGGGGACCCTACGAGCAGTACTTC.

This CDR3 is CASSPYLQETQYF. Here the CDR3 DNA reads TGTGCCAGCAGCCCGTACCTCCAAGAGACCCAGTACTTC. The chain uses TRBV9 and TRBJ2-5, with D hard to call. With 4 bases removed from V and 1 base from J, the gap between germline ends came to 8 bases. This CDR3 region has 13 residues. Germline loops: CDR1 SGDLS, CDR2 YYNGEE.

The V call is TRBV9, the J call TRBJ2-1, with no clear D. V was shortened by 1 base and J by 0 bases, with 17 bases between the two germline ends. The CDR3 is 18 residues long. Germline-derived CDR1 and CDR2 are SGDLS and YYNGEE. CDR3 nucleotides: TGTGCCAGCAGCGTACTGGATGGCGAGACCCTCTCCTACAATGAGCAGTTCTTC. Its translation is CASSVLDGETLSYNEQFF.

As to this clone: This sample also contains other DNA sequences that code for the same CDR3. V gene TRBV5-6 combines with J gene TRBJ2-2; 11 bases fit TRBD2. The germline gives CDR1 SGHDT, CDR2 YYEEEE. The J segment lost 4 bases and the V segment lost 0 bases, leaving 2 bases of the junction unmatched. This CDR3 has 16 residues. DNA for the CDR3: TGTGCCAGCAGCTTGGCACTAGCGGGGGCCACCGGGGAGCTGTTTTTT. Amino acid sequence: CASSLALAGATGELFF. Full variable domain (missing parts from reference TRBV5-6 and TRBJ2-2): DAGVTQSPTHLIKTRGQQVTLRCSPKSGHDTVSWYQQALGQGPQFIFQYYEEEERQRGNFPDRFSGHQFPNYSSELNVNALLLGDSALYLCASSLALAGATGELFFGEGSRLTVL.

The chain recombines TRBV4-3 with TRBJ1-2; D not resolved. From germline, CDR1 is LGHNA and CDR2 YSLEER. CDR3 length: 15 amino acids. Trimming took off 0 bases at V and 4 bases at J, with 12 bases between the two ends. DNA of the CDR3: TGCGCCAGCAGCCAAGATTGGTCAGGACTCTATGGCTACACCTTC. Its translation is CASSQDWSGLYGYTF.